The next 30 T cell receptor beta chains were all read from a single sample in a study of chemoradiotherapy in HPV16-positive cancers. Some clones are missing from TCRdb's copy, which holds only in-frame ones; the method was immunoSEQ multiplex PCR. The table includes about 32,000 clones, approximately 88% detected once. Material: blood, obtained from a patient who underwent chemoradiotherapy. These receptors all stem from a human donor with HPV-associated anogenital cancer.

The chain recombines TRBV19 with TRBJ1-4; TRBD1 is a possible D gene (5 bases). V shed 1 base and J shed 5 bases, with 11 bases lying between them. Germline CDR1 is LNHDA and CDR2 is SQIVND (reference sequence). This CDR3 is built from 15 residues. The CDR3 region is CASSIGRRANEKLFF. CDR3 nucleotide sequence: TGTGCCAGTAGTATAGGGCGCAGGGCGAATGAAAAACTGTTTTTT.

The V gene is TRBV18, the J gene TRBJ1-6; no firm D call. In germline, CDR1 is KGHSH, CDR2 LQKENI. V dropped 4 bases and J dropped 6 bases, with 10 bases sitting between them. This CDR3 comprises 14 residues. In nucleotides, the CDR3 is TGTGCCAGCTCACGCGGCGCGATTAATTCACCCCTCCACTTT. It encodes CASSRGAINSPLHF.

The J gene is TRBJ2-3, the V gene TRBV7-9; D is perhaps TRBD2 (6 bases). The CDR3 totals 17 residues. Germline assignment: CDR1 SEHNR and CDR2 FQNEAQ (reference sequence). Trimming removed 5 bases from V and 2 bases from J, with 20 bases in between. CDR3 residues: CASSPGGGRTYTDTQYF. The DNA of the CDR3 is TGTGCCAGCAGCCCAGGAGGAGGGCGGACCTACACAGATACGCAGTATTTT.

The V and J genes are TRBV5-5 and TRBJ1-4, with 9 bases aligning to TRBD1. The junction had 5 bases not matched to a gene; V was cut back by 0 bases and J by 8 bases. The CDR3 totals 15 residues. The germline V gene encodes CDR1 SGHKS and CDR2 YYEKEE (reference sequence). The CDR3 bases are TGTGCCAGCAGCTTGGGGGACAGGGTCGAAGAAAAACTGTTTTTT. Its protein is CASSLGDRVEEKLFF.

V and J are TRBV7-3 and TRBJ2-7; TRBD1 aligns across 9 bases. Germline V gene lookup returns CDR1 SGHTA and CDR2 FQGTGA. After removal of 4 bases from V and 5 bases from J, the junction contained 9 bases not matched to a gene. The CDR3 loop spans 15 amino acids. CDR3 bases: TGTGCCAGCAGCTCCGGGACAGGGACACTAAACGAGCAGTACTTC. Residues: CASSSGTGTLNEQYF.

This clone was counted a single time. The rearrangement links TRBV5-6 to TRBJ1-5; tentatively, D is TRBD1 (6 bases). Per germline, CDR1 SGHDT and CDR2 YYEEEE. The CDR3 length is 15 residues. Trimming took off 3 bases at V and 0 bases at J, with 10 bases between the two ends. CDR3: CASSYGTYSNQPQHF. CDR3 DNA sequence: TGTGCCAGCAGCTACGGGACATATAGCAATCAGCCCCAGCATTTT.

The chain carries TRBV6-1 and TRBJ1-1; D not resolved. The V gene lost 1 base and the J gene lost 3 bases, with 18 bases spanning the gap. The germline V gene has CDR1 MNHNS and CDR2 SASEGT. The CDR3 contains 17 residues. DNA for the CDR3: TGTGCCAGCAGTGAAGTACGAGCATGGTTGGTCGACACTGAAGCTTTCTTT. Its protein product is CASSEVRAWLVDTEAFF.

J is TRBJ1-4 and V is TRBV15; 8 positions match TRBD1. CDR3 length: 15 amino acids. The J segment lost 5 bases and the V segment lost 5 bases, leaving 7 bases of the junction unmatched. Germline-derived CDR1 and CDR2 are LNHNV and YYDKDF (reference sequence). CDR3 residues: CATSLTGALNEKLFF. The CDR3, as DNA: TGTGCCACCAGCTTGACAGGGGCCCTAAATGAAAAACTGTTTTTT.

V and J are TRBV7-2 and TRBJ2-5; unclear D gene. Germline CDR1 and CDR2: SGHTA and FQGNSA. Trimming shortened V by 5 bases and J by 5 bases, and 6 bases separated the two germline ends. CDR3 length equals 11 residues. The DNA for the CDR3 is TGTGCCAGCAGCACTTACGAGACCCAGTACTTC. Translation: CASSTYETQYF. The full variable domain, rest sourced from reference TRBV7-2 and TRBJ2-5, is GAGVSQSPSNKVTEKGKDVELRCDPISGHTALYWYRQSLGQGLEFLIYFQGNSAPDKSGLPSDRFSAERTGGSVSTLTIQRTQQEDSAVYLCASSTYETQYFGPGTRLLVL.

The chain's CDR3 is CASSLGVIVAGSNNEQFF. CDR3 in DNA: TGTGCCAGCAGCTTAGGAGTGATTGTAGCGGGAAGCAACAATGAGCAGTTCTTC. The chain combines TRBV13 with TRBJ2-1; 8 positions match TRBD2. Germline V CDR1 and CDR2: PRHDT, FYEKMQ (reference sequence). This CDR3 has 18 residues. The junction had 12 bases not matched to a gene; V was cut back by 0 bases and J by 5 bases.

V usage is TRBV15 and J usage is TRBJ2-7, with TRBD2 matching 7 bases. Germline lookup yields CDR1 LNHNV and CDR2 YYDKDF (reference sequence). The junction had 12 bases not matched to a gene; V was cut back by 0 bases and J by 4 bases. CDR3 length: 17 amino acids. The CDR3 DNA reads as TGTGCCACCAGCAGAGATCGGGCGGGAGTTGCCGGTTACGAGCAGTACTTC. Translating gives CATSRDRAGVAGYEQYF.

The sample holds one count of this clone. The rearrangement links TRBV29-1 to TRBJ1-2; possible D gene TRBD1, 6 bases. CDR1 and CDR2 from the germline V gene are SQVTM and ANQGSEA. The CDR3 spans 11 residues. V lost 6 bases to trimming and J lost 9 bases, with 14 bases between them. The CDR3 nucleotides are TGCAGCGTCACAAGACAGGATAGCTACACCTTC. Protein sequence: CSVTRQDSYTF.

This chain joins TRBV27 and TRBJ2-1, with 10 bases that match TRBD2. V trimming: 5 bases; J trimming: 9 bases; junction bases outside the gene matches: 10. CDR1 is MNHEY and CDR2 is SMNVEV in the germline V gene (reference sequence). The CDR3 loop spans 15 amino acids. CDR3 loop: CASSPLLAGVVEQFF. Here the CDR3 DNA reads TGTGCCAGCAGTCCCCTGCTAGCGGGAGTTGTTGAGCAGTTCTTC.

The chain employs TRBV4-1 and TRBJ2-7; 14 bases align to TRBD2. The V gene's germline CDR1 is MGHRA and CDR2 YSYEKL. The V segment lost 5 bases and the J segment 4 bases; nucleotides outside the gene matches: 4. This CDR3 is 15 amino acids long. The CDR3 reads CASSGLAGGDYEQYF. The CDR3 nucleotides read TGCGCCAGCAGCGGACTAGCGGGAGGAGATTACGAGCAGTACTTC.

The chain combines TRBV5-1 with TRBJ2-1; the match to TRBD1 covers 9 bases. The CDR3 sequence is 16 residues long. Germline-derived CDR1 and CDR2 are SGHRS and YFSETQ. With 0 bases clipped from V and 6 bases from J, the junction kept 7 bases outside the gene matches. CDR3 sequence (DNA): TGCGCCAGCAGCTTGGCGGGGACAGGGATGGGCAATGAGCAGTTCTTC. Translated: CASSLAGTGMGNEQFF.

The V and J genes are TRBV5-1 and TRBJ2-5; D perhaps matches TRBD2 (5 bases). Trimming pared 2 bases from V and 5 bases from J, leaving 13 bases between. The germline CDR1 and CDR2 sequences are SGHRS and YFSETQ. The CDR3 has 14 residues. The CDR3 sequence: CASSLGGTRETQYF. In nucleotides, the CDR3 is TGCGCCAGCAGCTTAGGAGGAACAAGGGAGACCCAGTACTTC. The whole variable domain, filled in from reference TRBV5-1 and TRBJ2-5, reads KAGVTQTPRYLIKTRGQQVTLSCSPISGHRSVSWYQQTPGQGLQFLFEYFSETQRNKGNFPGRFSGRQFSNSRSEMNVSTLELGDSALYLCASSLGGTRETQYFGPGTRLLVL.

The V call is TRBV14, the J call TRBJ2-3; 9 bases are shared with TRBD1. Germline-derived CDR1 and CDR2 are SGHDN and FVKESK. The CDR3 length is 19 residues. The V segment lost 2 bases and the J segment 0 bases; nucleotides outside the gene matches: 12. CDR3 in DNA: TGTGCCAGCAGCCAACTAACCGGGACAGGGAGATTTAGCACAGATACGCAGTATTTT. It yields the protein CASSQLTGTGRFSTDTQYF. Full variable domain (remainder filled in from reference TRBV14 and TRBJ2-3): EAGVTQFPSHSVIEKGQTVTLRCDPISGHDNLYWYRRVMGKEIKFLLHFVKESKQDESGMPNNRFLAERTGGTYSTLKVQPAELEDSGVYFCASSQLTGTGRFSTDTQYFGPGTRLTVL.

The chain is built from TRBV9 and TRBJ2-7; 8 nucleotides match TRBD1. V lost 3 bases to trimming and J lost 5 bases; unmatched junction nucleotides: 7. Germline CDR1 is SGDLS and CDR2 is YYNGEE. CDR3 size: 14 residues. The CDR3 DNA follows: TGTGCCAGCAGCGCAGGGGGCGCGGGTCACGAGCAGTACTTC. Its protein product is CASSAGGAGHEQYF.

V gene TRBV4-1 combines with J gene TRBJ2-3, with no clear D. V gave up 1 base and J gave up 3 bases, with 5 bases separating them. Germline V gives CDR1 MGHRA, CDR2 YSYEKL. This CDR3 is built from 13 residues. CDR3: CASSQVETDTQYF. The CDR3 bases are TGCGCCAGCAGCCAAGTGGAGACAGATACGCAGTATTTT.

V usage is TRBV4-2 and J usage is TRBJ2-7; D ambiguous. CDR3 length equals 14 residues. V lost 2 bases and J lost 5, with 13 bases in between. The germline CDR1 and CDR2 sequences are LGHNA and YNFKEQ. CDR3 sequence (DNA): TGTGCCAGCAGCCAAAATCTAGATCGCAACGAGCAGTACTTC. This translates into CASSQNLDRNEQYF.

The chain is built from TRBV7-9 and TRBJ2-6; D is unresolved. There are 15 residues in the CDR3. V was pared by 6 bases and J by 0 bases, with 9 bases between. Germline CDR1 and CDR2: SEHNR and FQNEAQ (reference sequence). In nucleotides, the CDR3 is TGTGCCAGCAGTTCAGGTGGCTCTGGGGCCAACGTCCTGACTTTC. Translating gives CASSSGGSGANVLTF.

The CDR3 DNA reads as TGTGCCAGCAGCTTAGGTGAGGCAGGAACGCAGTATTTT. Its protein is CASSLGEAGTQYF. The rearrangement joins TRBV7-2 to TRBJ2-3, with D uncertain. Germline lookup yields CDR1 SGHTA and CDR2 FQGNSA. This CDR3 is built from 13 residues. Trimming cost V 1 base and J 9 bases, with 11 bases left between them. Supplemented by reference TRBV7-2 and TRBJ2-3, the full variable domain reads GAGVSQSPSNKVTEKGKDVELRCDPISGHTALYWYRQSLGQGLEFLIYFQGNSAPDKSGLPSDRFSAERTGGSVSTLTIQRTQQEDSAVYLCASSLGEAGTQYFGPGTRLTVL.

This rearrangement joins TRBV6-5 to TRBJ1-1; no definite D call. The germline gives CDR1 MNHEY, CDR2 SVGAGI. Trimming cost V 0 bases and J 12 bases, with 23 bases left between them. This CDR3 contains 16 residues. This CDR3 is CASSYSAVPSFLYSFF. Here the CDR3 DNA reads TGTGCCAGCAGTTACTCCGCGGTGCCAAGCTTTCTTTATTCTTTCTTT.

This clone was observed once. The chain combines TRBV18 with TRBJ2-5; D gene uncertain. The CDR3 is 13 residues long. Trimming took 3 bases from V and 2 from J, leaving 7 bases between them. The germline V gene has CDR1 KGHSH and CDR2 LQKENI. The CDR3 DNA reads TGTGCCAGCTCACCGAACAGACAAGAGACCCAGTACTTC. Its protein is CASSPNRQETQYF.

This clone was counted once. The rearrangement links TRBV30 to TRBJ1-1; D is undetermined. V was shortened by 2 bases and J by 2 bases, with 15 bases between the two germline ends. CDR3 length: 15 residues. The germline CDR1 and CDR2 sequences are GTSNPN and SVGIG (reference sequence). The CDR3 sequence: CAWSRGRVLNTEAFF. The CDR3 DNA is TGTGCCTGGAGTCGGGGTAGGGTCCTCAACACTGAAGCTTTCTTT.

The chain is built from TRBV19 and TRBJ1-2; D remains ambiguous. This CDR3 contains 13 residues. Trimming removed 5 bases from V and 8 bases from J, with 15 bases in between. Germline V gene sequence: CDR1 LNHDA, CDR2 SQIVND (reference sequence). This CDR3 is CASSSSPLEGYTF. CDR3 DNA: TGTGCCAGTAGTTCATCTCCACTGGAAGGCTACACCTTC.

A single count supports this clone. The chain carries TRBV5-1 and TRBJ2-7; 10 bases are shared with TRBD1. CDR3 size: 14 residues. The V gene's germline CDR1 is SGHRS and CDR2 YFSETQ. Trimming cost V 3 bases and J 4 bases; bases outside gene matches: 4. This CDR3 is CASSYDRGQYEQYF. Written as DNA, the CDR3 is TGCGCCAGCAGCTACGACAGGGGGCAATACGAGCAGTACTTC.

This clone appeared a few times. The chain couples TRBV29-1 to TRBJ1-1; a possible D gene is TRBD1 (6 bases). With 6 bases removed from V and 0 bases from J, the gap between germline ends came to 11 bases. CDR1 and CDR2 from the germline V gene are SQVTM and ANQGSEA. The CDR3 sequence is 13 residues long. CDR3 sequence (DNA): TGCAGCGTCGTGACAGGATTGAACACTGAAGCTTTCTTT. This translates into CSVVTGLNTEAFF.

V is TRBV5-6 and J is TRBJ2-6; a weak D match, TRBD1 (5 bases). Germline V gives CDR1 SGHDT, CDR2 YYEEEE. The CDR3 has 17 residues. V was trimmed by 3 bases and J by 1 base, leaving 14 bases between them. The DNA of the CDR3 is TGTGCCAGCAGCTCGGTCGCAGGGTTTTCTGGGGCCAACGTCCTGACTTTC. Translation: CASSSVAGFSGANVLTF.

The chain recombines TRBV28 with TRBJ2-7, with TRBD2 matching 7 bases. Germline trimming cut 0 bases from V and 0 bases from J; bases unmatched to any gene: 2. CDR1 is MDHEN, CDR2 SYDVKM, per germline. The CDR3 covers 15 residues. The CDR3 sequence: CASSLWRTSSYEQYF. The CDR3 nucleotides read TGTGCCAGCAGTTTATGGAGGACTAGCTCCTACGAGCAGTACTTC.